The 5 T cell receptor beta chains listed next were all sequenced from one sample in a study of chemoradiotherapy in HPV16-positive cancers. Sequenced by immunoSEQ multiplex PCR; TCRdb stores in-frame clones only, minus some. The data hold about 690 clones, with 80% to 95% observed a single time. The sample consisted of tumor tissue, taken from a patient who underwent chemoradiotherapy. Receptors originate from a human donor with HPV-associated anogenital cancer.

The J gene is TRBJ1-2, the V gene TRBV11-2; D unresolved. The CDR3 has 12 amino acids. V was pared by 4 bases and J by 8 bases, with 11 bases between. CDR1 and CDR2 (germline): SGHAT, FQNNGV. CDR3 DNA sequence: TGTGCCAGCAGCTCAGGACGAATGGGCTACACCTTC. Its translation: CASSSGRMGYTF.

The chain recombines TRBV5-1 with TRBJ2-7, with D possibly TRBD2 on 5 matching bases. V shed 5 bases and J shed 4 bases, with 7 bases lying between them. The length of the CDR3 is 11 residues. Germline V CDR1 and CDR2: SGHRS, YFSETQ. The CDR3 loop reads CASRREYEQYF. The CDR3 DNA reads as TGCGCCAGCAGAAGGGAGTACGAGCAGTACTTC. The variable domain in full, with the rest retrieved from reference TRBV5-1 and TRBJ2-7, is KAGVTQTPRYLIKTRGQQVTLSCSPISGHRSVSWYQQTPGQGLQFLFEYFSETQRNKGNFPGRFSGRQFSNSRSEMNVSTLELGDSALYLCASRREYEQYFGPGTRLTVT.

This chain uses TRBV5-8 with TRBJ2-5; D is unresolved. The CDR3 contains 11 residues. Germline V gives CDR1 SGHTS, CDR2 YDEGEE. Trimming shortened V by 1 base and J by 2 bases, and 0 bases separated the two germline ends. The CDR3 loop reads CASSLQETQYF. In DNA, the CDR3 is TGTGCCAGCAGCTTGCAAGAGACCCAGTACTTC. The full variable domain, its missing parts supplied by reference TRBV5-8 and TRBJ2-5, is EAGVTQSPTHLIKTRGQQATLRCSPISGHTSVYWYQQALGLGLQFLLWYDEGEERNRGNFPPRFSGRQFPNYSSELNVNALELEDSALYLCASSLQETQYFGPGTRLLVL.

The chain carries TRBV15 and TRBJ1-5, with D possibly matching TRBD1 (5 bases). The germline V and J ends were trimmed by 0 bases and 3 bases, with 9 bases remaining between them. The CDR3 runs 15 residues. Germline V lookup: CDR1 LNHNV, CDR2 YYDKDF (reference sequence). The CDR3 DNA follows: TGTGCCACCAGCAGAGATAAAGGACACAATCAGCCCCAGCATTTT. Amino acid sequence: CATSRDKGHNQPQHF.

The chain has TRBV19 and TRBJ2-5; D remains ambiguous. CDR1 is LNHDA and CDR2 is SQIVND in the germline V gene (reference sequence). Trimming cost V 4 bases and J 9 bases, with 9 bases left between them. This CDR3 comprises 11 residues. For the CDR3, the DNA is TGTGCCAGTAGTACCCCGTCGGCCCAGTACTTC. Translated, it gives CASSTPSAQYF.